This TCR beta chain was identified during a study of control samples from healthy donors and cancer patients. The repertoire was sequenced with immunoSEQ multiplex PCR; TCRdb's copy has only in-frame clones and lacks some. This table holds approximately 190,000 clones. The sample taken for sequencing was blood. The clonotype originates from a woman younger than 45 in good health.

CDR3 region: CATSRDWAGGNQPQHF. The CDR3 nucleotides are TGTGCCACCAGCAGAGATTGGGCAGGGGGCAATCAGCCCCAGCATTTT. V and J are TRBV15 and TRBJ1-5; D is perhaps TRBD1 (6 bases). CDR1 is LNHNV, CDR2 YYDKDF, per germline (reference sequence). The CDR3 is made up of 16 amino acids. Trimming removed 0 bases from V and 2 bases from J, with 11 bases in between.